These 32 T cell receptor beta chains were all obtained from the same sample, sequenced in a study of human T cells and chemical hapten exposure. TCRdb analysed the RACE reads with MiXCR anew, one entry per CDR3 protein. Of under 200,000 distinct CDR3 sequences in the sample, more than 12% were seen once. Time point indicated: patch test 1, 2 weeks after DPC sensitization. Treatment in this sample: therapeutic diphenylcyclopropenone sensitization with weekly scalp DPC. The source material was whole blood, sampled in connection with sensitization to the hapten diphenylcyclopropenone (DPC). These receptors all come from a woman aged 30 to 39 with alopecia areata. Some clones in this sample may be carry-over from other donors' samples.

The rearrangement joins TRBV20-1 to TRBJ2-7; tentative D call: TRBD1 (6 bases). Trimming stripped 5 bases from V and 2 bases from J, with 13 bases between. Germline lookup yields CDR1 DFQATT and CDR2 SNEGSKA (reference sequence). The CDR3 has 13 amino acids. Written as DNA, the CDR3 is TGCAGTGCTTGGGCAGGGGTAACCTACGAGCAGTACTTC. This gives the protein CSAWAGVTYEQYF.

V gene TRBV5-4 combines with J gene TRBJ2-3; 14 bases agree with TRBD2. Germline CDR1 is SGHNT and CDR2 is YYREEE (reference sequence). The CDR3 has 18 residues. V gave up 3 bases and J gave up 6 bases; unmatched junction bases: 12. CDR3 bases: TGTGCCAGCAGCTCTGGACTAGCGGGGGGCCTCCTGGTGGATACGCAGTATTTT. It yields the protein CASSSGLAGGLLVDTQYF. The full variable domain, completed using reference TRBV5-4 and TRBJ2-3, is ETGVTQSPTHLIKTRGQQVTLRCSSQSGHNTVSWYQQALGQGPQFIFQYYREEENGRGNFPPRFSGLQFPNYSSELNVNALELDDSALYLCASSSGLAGGLLVDTQYFGPGTRLTVL.

This clonotype was seen a few times. The gene calls are TRBV5-6 and TRBJ2-1; tentative D call: TRBD2 (6 bases). The CDR3 runs to 16 residues. Trimming cost V 0 bases and J 7 bases, with 17 bases left between them. From germline, CDR1 is SGHDT and CDR2 YYEEEE. In DNA form, the CDR3 reads TGTGCCAGCAGCTTGGACGGGGGAAGATTTGGGAATGAGCAGTTCTTC. Its translation is CASSLDGGRFGNEQFF.

This chain connects TRBV7-9 to TRBJ2-1; 12 bases fit TRBD2. V lost 4 bases to trimming and J lost 8 bases; unmatched junction nucleotides: 12. The V gene's germline CDR1 is SEHNR and CDR2 FQNEAQ (reference sequence). This CDR3 is 17 amino acids long. The CDR3 DNA is TGTGCCAGCAGCTCCGCCTCGACTAGCGGGAGAATTGATGAGCAGTTCTTC. Translation gives CASSSASTSGRIDEQFF.

V usage is TRBV29-1 and J usage is TRBJ1-1, with TRBD1 matching over 8 bases. CDR3 length equals 14 residues. Germline loops: CDR1 SQVTM, CDR2 ANQGSEA. V gave up 6 bases and J gave up 0 bases; unmatched junction bases: 6. The CDR3 nucleotides are TGCAGCGTGGACAGGGCAGGCATGAACACTGAAGCTTTCTTT. Amino acid sequence: CSVDRAGMNTEAFF.

The chain uses TRBV28 and TRBJ2-7, with a weak D call TRBD1 (6 bases). Trimming shortened V by 8 bases and J by 2 bases, and 10 bases separated the two germline ends. The CDR3 has 12 amino acids. Germline CDR1 reads MDHEN; CDR2 reads SYDVKM. For the CDR3, the DNA is TGTGCCAGCGGGGGCAGCACCTACGAGCAGTACTTC. It is translated as CASGGSTYEQYF.

V and J are TRBV28 and TRBJ2-7, with 9 bases that match TRBD1. This CDR3 has 15 amino acids. Per germline, CDR1 MDHEN and CDR2 SYDVKM. V lost 4 bases to trimming and J lost 6 bases; unmatched junction nucleotides: 10. Here the CDR3 DNA reads TGTGCCAGCAGTTCCCCCGCAGGACAGGGGTCCGAGCAGTACTTC. Translation gives CASSSPAGQGSEQYF.

This clonotype came up many times. The chain uses TRBV2 and TRBJ2-2; 10 nucleotides agree with TRBD2. Germline CDR1 is SNHLY and CDR2 is FYNNEI. V dropped 6 bases and J dropped 1; count of bases not matched to a gene: 8. CDR3 size: 17 residues. The CDR3 reads CASRSNSGGLNTGELFF. As DNA, the CDR3 is TGTGCCAGCAGGTCAAATAGCGGGGGGCTGAACACCGGGGAGCTGTTTTTT.

This clonotype was picked up many times. The V and J genes are TRBV4-1 and TRBJ1-1; weak D call: TRBD1 (6 bases). Trimming removed 6 bases from V and 6 bases from J, with 17 bases in between. The CDR3 loop spans 14 amino acids. Germline CDR1 and CDR2: MGHRA and YSYEKL. In nucleotides, the CDR3 is TGCGCCAGCAGTCTGGACAGCCCGAGGGCTGAAGCTTTCTTT. The encoded protein is CASSLDSPRAEAFF.

This clonotype was seen a few times. CDR3 residues: CASSLGTAGEQFF. In DNA form, the CDR3 reads TGTGCCAGCAGCCTAGGGACGGCGGGTGAGCAGTTCTTC. V is TRBV7-2 and J is TRBJ2-1; perhaps D is TRBD1 or TRBD2 (5 bases each). The CDR3 contains 13 residues. V dropped 5 bases and J dropped 9 bases, with 14 bases sitting between them. Germline lookup yields CDR1 SGHTA and CDR2 FQGNSA.

The chain links TRBV4-2 to TRBJ1-2, with D uncertain. The CDR3 runs to 14 residues. CDR1 is LGHNA, CDR2 YNFKEQ, per germline. The V gene lost 1 base and the J gene lost 6 bases, with 12 bases spanning the gap. The CDR3 nucleotides are TGTGCCAGCAGCCAAGTCGGCGGGTGGAATGGCTACACCTTC. It specifies CASSQVGGWNGYTF.

The rearrangement joins TRBV28 to TRBJ1-1; 7 positions match TRBD1. This CDR3 has 13 amino acids. Germline V gives CDR1 MDHEN, CDR2 SYDVKM. Trimming took 11 bases from V and 1 from J; bases not matched to a gene: 7. The DNA for the CDR3 is TGTGCCGGGTCGGGGACAGAGAACACTGAAGCTTTCTTT. Translation gives CAGSGTENTEAFF.

The chain links TRBV5-1 to TRBJ1-4; D gene unclear. Germline V gives CDR1 SGHRS, CDR2 YFSETQ. The CDR3 consists of 13 residues. V gave up 4 bases and J gave up 8 bases, with 12 bases separating them. The CDR3, as DNA: TGCGCCAGCAGCACTCCCGGTATGGAAAAACTGTTTTTT. This codes for CASSTPGMEKLFF.

In its sample, this clonotype was seen a few times. V usage is TRBV5-1 and J usage is TRBJ2-1; perhaps D is TRBD1 or TRBD2 (5 bases each). This CDR3 comprises 16 residues. The germline gives CDR1 SGHRS, CDR2 YFSETQ. With 4 bases removed from V and 0 bases from J, the gap between germline ends came to 14 bases. The CDR3 DNA sequence: TGCGCCAGCAGCCTAACCGGGACCTACTCCTACAATGAGCAGTTCTTC. This codes for CASSLTGTYSYNEQFF.

The chain carries TRBV7-9 and TRBJ2-4; 9 bases map to TRBD1. Germline trimming cut 5 bases from V and 15 bases from J; bases unmatched to any gene: 11. Per the germline V gene, CDR1 is SEHNR and CDR2 is FQNEAQ (reference sequence). The CDR3 is 13 amino acids. The CDR3 loop reads CASSPRPGTGWYF. CDR3 nucleotide sequence: TGTGCCAGCAGCCCACGTCCCGGGACAGGGTGGTACTTC.

The J gene is TRBJ1-5, the V gene TRBV7-6, with unresolved D. CDR1 SGHVS and CDR2 FNYEAQ come from the germline V gene. The germline V and J ends were trimmed by 1 base and 2 bases, with 9 bases remaining between them. CDR3 size: 15 residues. The CDR3 DNA reads TGTGCCAGCAGCTTAGAGGGAGGGCGCAATCAGCCCCAGCATTTT. This translates into CASSLEGGRNQPQHF.

This chain links TRBV28 with TRBJ1-6; 8 bases align to TRBD1. Trimming at V came to 5 bases and at J to 10 bases, leaving 7 bases not matched to a gene. The length of the CDR3 is 14 residues. In germline, CDR1 is MDHEN, CDR2 SYDVKM. The CDR3 region is CASSLGQVGSPLHF. The CDR3 region has the DNA TGTGCCAGCAGTCTGGGACAGGTGGGATCACCCCTCCACTTT.

There are a few counts of this clonotype. The chain carries TRBV11-3 and TRBJ2-2, with D maybe TRBD2 (6 bases). CDR3 length: 18 amino acids. Germline CDR1 and CDR2: SGHNT and YENEEA. Trimming took off 5 bases at V and 7 bases at J, with 26 bases between the two ends. The CDR3 sequence is CASSRGKLTSKDIGELFF. In DNA, the CDR3 is TGTGCCAGCAGCCGCGGGAAACTGACTAGTAAGGACATCGGGGAGCTGTTTTTT.

The V call is TRBV27, the J call TRBJ1-1; D unresolved. The CDR3 length is 15 residues. Deletions cut 1 base from V and 0 bases from J, with 9 bases between. Per germline, CDR1 MNHEY and CDR2 SMNVEV (reference sequence). The CDR3 loop is CASSLFGLMNTEAFF. As DNA, the CDR3 is TGTGCCAGCAGTTTATTCGGGTTAATGAACACTGAAGCTTTCTTT.

This chain joins TRBV5-1 and TRBJ2-3; TRBD2 aligns across 10 bases. The CDR3 consists of 15 residues. The V gene's germline CDR1 is SGHRS and CDR2 YFSETQ. Losses at the gene ends were 4 bases for V and 5 bases for J; bases not matched to a gene: 7. The CDR3 here is CASSNSGRTIDTQYF. The DNA of the CDR3 is TGCGCCAGCAGCAATAGCGGGAGGACGATAGATACGCAGTATTTT.

This rearrangement joins TRBV6-2 or TRBV6-3 to TRBJ1-4, with 10 positions matching TRBD1. Germline V gene lookup returns CDR1 MNHEY and CDR2 SVGEGT. V was pared by 5 bases and J by 7 bases, with 4 bases of the junction left unmatched. The CDR3 covers 14 residues. The chain's CDR3 is CASSLRTGGEKLFF. As DNA, the CDR3 is TGTGCCAGCAGTCTACGGACAGGGGGTGAAAAACTGTTTTTT.

There are many counts of this clonotype. CDR3 sequence: CASSVNLDPKNYGYTF. CDR3 bases: TGTGCCAGCAGTGTGAACCTTGACCCAAAAAATTATGGCTACACCTTC. The rearrangement links TRBV2 to TRBJ1-2; no definite D call. The germline CDR1 and CDR2 sequences are SNHLY and FYNNEI. This CDR3 has 16 residues. The V and J ends lost 4 bases and 5 bases respectively, with 20 bases between them.

A few counts support this clonotype. The V gene is TRBV5-1, the J gene TRBJ2-1, with 13 bases matching TRBD2. The CDR3 has 15 amino acids. Germline loops: CDR1 SGHRS, CDR2 YFSETQ. J was trimmed by 6 bases and V by 2 bases; bases with no gene match: 2. CDR3 loop: CASSFGLAGANEQFF. The DNA of the CDR3 is TGCGCCAGCAGCTTCGGACTAGCGGGAGCCAATGAGCAGTTCTTC.

The V gene is TRBV29-1, the J gene TRBJ2-5; D is undetermined. Trimming took off 0 bases at V and 2 bases at J, with 7 bases between the two ends. The germline V gene has CDR1 SQVTM and CDR2 ANQGSEA. The CDR3 covers 13 residues. The CDR3 protein is CSVEDPVQETQYF. The CDR3 region has the DNA TGCAGCGTTGAAGATCCAGTACAAGAGACCCAGTACTTC.

The CDR3 DNA reads as TGTGCCAGCAACCTACAATATGGCTACACCTTC. Its protein is CASNLQYGYTF. This sequence joins TRBV7-2 and TRBJ1-2; no clear D. Trimming removed 7 bases from V and 5 bases from J, with 8 bases in between. CDR1 SGHTA and CDR2 FQGNSA come from the germline V gene. The CDR3 has 11 amino acids.

This clonotype has just a few counts. The chain carries TRBV16 and TRBJ1-2; maybe TRBD1 (5 bases). Germline assignment: CDR1 KGHSY and CDR2 FQNENV. V lost 2 bases and J lost 0, with 16 bases in between. This CDR3 has 17 amino acids. DNA of the CDR3: TGTGCCAGCAGCCAACTTAATCTCGAGGGGACTAACTATGGCTACACCTTC. Its protein product is CASSQLNLEGTNYGYTF.

The rearrangement uses TRBV6-6 and TRBJ1-5, with D possibly being TRBD1 (6 bases). Germline V CDR1 and CDR2: MNHNY, SVGAGI (reference sequence). This CDR3 has 17 amino acids. The V and J ends lost 1 base and 3 bases respectively, with 16 bases between them. The chain's CDR3 is CASSYYRAGATNQPQHF. Here the CDR3 DNA reads TGTGCCAGCAGTTACTATCGGGCAGGGGCCACCAATCAGCCCCAGCATTTT.

A few counts support this clonotype. This rearrangement joins TRBV28 to TRBJ2-5; 8 positions agree with TRBD2. CDR1 and CDR2 from the germline V gene are MDHEN and SYDVKM. The V and J ends lost 1 base and 5 bases, in that order; junction bases with no gene match: 3. The CDR3 spans 14 residues. CDR3 DNA: TGTGCCAGCAGTTTATATCAGCGGGGGGAGACCCAGTACTTC. It yields the protein CASSLYQRGETQYF. Full variable domain (remainder filled in from reference TRBV28 and TRBJ2-5): DVKVTQSSRYLVKRTGEKVFLECVQDMDHENMFWYRQDPGLGLRLIYFSYDVKMKEKGDIPEGYSVSREKKERFSLILESASTNQTSMYLCASSLYQRGETQYFGPGTRLLVL.

V usage is TRBV29-1 and J usage is TRBJ2-1; TRBD2 agrees at 10 bases. Germline assignment: CDR1 SQVTM and CDR2 ANQGSEA. V lost 5 bases, J lost 7 bases, and 17 bases stayed unmatched. The CDR3 loop spans 17 amino acids. This CDR3 reads CSVLGSEAGGRMNEQFF. As DNA, the CDR3 is TGCAGCGTTTTAGGGTCAGAAGCGGGGGGGCGGATGAATGAGCAGTTCTTC.

This clonotype was recorded a few times. V is TRBV6-5 and J is TRBJ1-2; 8 bases agree with TRBD1. V shed 0 bases and J 4 bases; nucleotides not matched to a gene: 4. Germline assignment: CDR1 MNHEY and CDR2 SVGAGI. The CDR3 runs 15 residues. The CDR3, as DNA: TGTGCCAGCAGTTACTCCCAGGGGGCGATCTATGGCTACACCTTC. Its protein product is CASSYSQGAIYGYTF.

The chain has TRBV9 and TRBJ2-2; 7 bases align to TRBD1. The CDR3 sequence is 16 residues long. J lost 4 bases, V lost 0 bases, and 6 bases had no gene match. Germline-derived CDR1 and CDR2 are SGDLS and YYNGEE. The CDR3 sequence is CASSVARQGGTGELFF. The CDR3 DNA sequence: TGTGCCAGCAGCGTAGCGAGACAGGGTGGCACCGGGGAGCTGTTTTTT.

V usage is TRBV5-1 and J usage is TRBJ2-3, with 9 bases aligning to TRBD1. J gave up 4 bases and V 6 bases, and 9 bases lay outside the gene matches. The germline gives CDR1 SGHRS, CDR2 YFSETQ. The CDR3 totals 15 residues. CDR3 residues: CASTVDRGGSDTQYF. CDR3 sequence (DNA): TGCGCCAGCACGGTGGACAGGGGAGGATCAGATACGCAGTATTTT.